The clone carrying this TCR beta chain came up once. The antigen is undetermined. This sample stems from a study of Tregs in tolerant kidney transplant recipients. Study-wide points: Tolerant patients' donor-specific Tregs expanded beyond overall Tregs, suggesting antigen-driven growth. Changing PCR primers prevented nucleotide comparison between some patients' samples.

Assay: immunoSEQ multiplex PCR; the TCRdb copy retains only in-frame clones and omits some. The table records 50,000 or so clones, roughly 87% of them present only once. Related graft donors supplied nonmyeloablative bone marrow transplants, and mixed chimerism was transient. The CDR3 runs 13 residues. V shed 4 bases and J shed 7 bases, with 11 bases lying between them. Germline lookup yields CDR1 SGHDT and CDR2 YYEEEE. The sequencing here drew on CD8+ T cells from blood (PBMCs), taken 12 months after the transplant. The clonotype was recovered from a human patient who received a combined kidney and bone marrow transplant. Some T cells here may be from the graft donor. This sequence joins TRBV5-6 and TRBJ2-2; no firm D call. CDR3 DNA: TGTGCCAGCAGCCAGGCACAGATCGGGGAGCTGTTTTTT. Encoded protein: CASSQAQIGELFF.